A selection of T cell receptor beta chains follows, all from one sample in a study of T cell repertoires in cytomegalovirus infection. TCRdb used MiXCR to reprocess the reads, holding one entry per CDR3 protein. The sample has fewer than 300,000 distinct CDR3 sequences, about 25% seen once. The sample comprised PBMCs. Receptors originate from a human donor in good health (CMV status not recorded). Some clones in this sample may be carry-over from other donors' samples. The CDR3 runs from the conserved cysteine through the conserved F or W. The D gene is left open where the match is weak. Only some rows state a clone size, as once, few, many or a class for expanded clones.

V gene	D gene	J gene	clone size	CDR3 DNA	CDR3 protein
TRBV6-5	NA	TRBJ1-1	few	TGTGCCAGCAGAATGATGAACACTGAAGCTTTCTTT	CASRMMNTEAFF
TRBV24-1	TRBD1	TRBJ2-1	NA	TGTGCCACCAGTGCCCTTGGACAGGGCAATGAGCAGTTCTTC	CATSALGQGNEQFF
TRBV6-2/TRBV6-3	NA	TRBJ2-7	few	TGTGCCAGCAGTACCCCCCTGCCCCCCTACGAGCAGTACTTC	CASSTPLPPYEQYF
TRBV20-1	NA	TRBJ1-1	NA	TGCAGTGCTAGTGGGGACACGGACACTGAAGCTTTCTTT	CSASGDTDTEAFF
TRBV28	TRBD1	TRBJ2-1	NA	TGTGCCAGCAGTTTTCAGGACAGGGGTGAGCAGTTCTTC	CASSFQDRGEQFF
TRBV29-1	NA	TRBJ1-2	NA	TGCAGCGTTTCGGAACAGGATCATGGCTACACCTTC	CSVSEQDHGYTF
TRBV14	NA	TRBJ1-1	few	TGTGCCAGCAGCCAAGTTATTGGGGGCACTGAAGCTTTCTTT	CASSQVIGGTEAFF
TRBV12-3/TRBV12-4	NA	TRBJ2-5	many	TGTGCCAGCACCGCGTCCGGGCTGGGGTCCCAGTACTTC	CASTASGLGSQYF
TRBV7-2	NA	TRBJ2-5	many	TGTGCCAGCAGCTTGTTTATGGGGGAGGTTACCCAGTACTTC	CASSLFMGEVTQYF
TRBV7-2	NA	TRBJ2-3	few	TGTGCCAGCAGCCCGTTCACAGATACGCAGTATTTT	CASSPFTDTQYF
TRBV20-1	TRBD2	TRBJ2-5	NA	TGCAGTGCTTGGGAAGCGGGGACGGGGACCCAGTACTTC	CSAWEAGTGTQYF
TRBV14	NA	TRBJ1-1	few	TGTGCCAGCAGCCAATCAACAGGGATTGATGGTGAAGCTTTCTTT	CASSQSTGIDGEAFF
TRBV7-8	NA	TRBJ1-1	few	TGTGCCAGCAGCTTAGCGTCAGACCCTCGCACTGAAGCTTTCTTT	CASSLASDPRTEAFF
TRBV7-2	NA	TRBJ2-1	NA	TGTGCCAGCAGCTGGGAACAGGTTAAGCAGTTCTTC	CASSWEQVKQFF
TRBV5-1	NA	TRBJ1-1	NA	TGCGCCAGCAGCCCGAGGGGGGAGAACACTGAAGCTTTCTTT	CASSPRGENTEAFF
TRBV14	TRBD1	TRBJ2-5	NA	TGTGCCAGCAGCCAAGATGGGCCCGGGACAGGGCAAGAGACCCAGTACTTC	CASSQDGPGTGQETQYF
TRBV25-1	NA	TRBJ2-7	NA	TGTGCCAGCAGTGACGCAAGGTCGAGCTCCTACGAGCAGTACTTC	CASSDARSSSYEQYF
TRBV7-2	TRBD2	TRBJ2-5	many	TGTGCCAGCAGCTTAATGGGACTAGGGGAGACCCAGTACTTC	CASSLMGLGETQYF
TRBV12-3/TRBV12-4	TRBD2	TRBJ2-1	few	TGTGCCAGCAGTTTTTCTTTTAGGTCTAGCGGAGACAATGAGCAGTTCTTC	CASSFSFRSSGDNEQFF
TRBV20-1	NA	TRBJ1-1	NA	TGCAGTGCTAGTCGGGGGAGGAACACTGAAGCTTTCTTT	CSASRGRNTEAFF
TRBV28	NA	TRBJ2-7	NA	TGTGCCAGCAGTTCGAATTTTATTGAGCAGTACTTC	CASSSNFIEQYF
TRBV4-1	NA	TRBJ1-5	few	TGCGCCAGCAGCCCGGGGGGGGGTATTCAGCCCCAGCATTTT	CASSPGGGIQPQHF
TRBV5-1	TRBD1	TRBJ2-2	NA	TGCGCCAGCAGCCCACGGCCGGGACAGGGCACCGGGGAGCTGTTTTTT	CASSPRPGQGTGELFF
TRBV7-9	NA	TRBJ1-6	few	TGTGCCAGCAGCCCTGGGACATCGTTGTATAATTCACCCCTCCACTTT	CASSPGTSLYNSPLHF
TRBV7-2	NA	TRBJ2-1	many	TGTGCCAGCAGCTCCCGACTAGGTAGCTACAATGAGCAGTTCTTC	CASSSRLGSYNEQFF
TRBV7-2	TRBD2	TRBJ2-3	many	TGTGCCAGCAGCCCCCTAAGCGGGAGGGTCGTGACAGATACGCAGTATTTT	CASSPLSGRVVTDTQYF
TRBV6-2/TRBV6-3	TRBD1	TRBJ2-7	NA	TGTGCCAGCAGTACGACAGGGATAGGGTACGAGCAGTACTTC	CASSTTGIGYEQYF
TRBV5-4	NA	TRBJ2-7	NA	TGTGCCAGCAGCTCCCGGACTGTATACGAGCAGTACTTC	CASSSRTVYEQYF
TRBV7-2	NA	TRBJ2-7	NA	TGTGCCAGCAGCCGACCCGGGGTTTACGAGCAGTACTTC	CASSRPGVYEQYF
TRBV5-1	TRBD1	TRBJ1-1	NA	TGCGCCAGCAGCTCCACAGGGGACAGACACACCCTCAATGAAGCTTTCTTT	CASSSTGDRHTLNEAFF
TRBV10-2	TRBD2	TRBJ2-7	NA	TGCGCCAGCACTTTACTAGCGGGAGGGCCGGATGAGCAGTACTTC	CASTLLAGGPDEQYF
TRBV5-1	NA	TRBJ2-5	NA	TGCGCCAGCAGCTTGAATTTTGAGACCCAGTACTTC	CASSLNFETQYF
TRBV15	NA	TRBJ2-2	few	TGTGCCACCAGCAGAGGAGGGGACACCGGGGAGCTGTTTTTT	CATSRGGDTGELFF
TRBV18	TRBD2	TRBJ2-7	few	TGTGCCAGCTCCGCAGGACTAGCGGGAGACCGCGAGCAGTACTTC	CASSAGLAGDREQYF
TRBV2	NA	TRBJ2-7	NA	TGTGCCAGCAGTGAGAACCGGGATACCTACGAGCAGTACTTC	CASSENRDTYEQYF
TRBV7-2	NA	TRBJ2-1	NA	TGTGCCAGCAGCTTACAGGTACGGGATGAGCAGTTCTTC	CASSLQVRDEQFF
TRBV28	NA	TRBJ1-1	many	TGTGCCAGCACCCTTAACACTGAAGCTTTCTTT	CASTLNTEAFF
TRBV6-5	TRBD1	TRBJ2-1	NA	TGTGCCAGCAGTCGATTAAAGCCCAGGGGGCTCGTAGATGAGCAGTTCTTC	CASSRLKPRGLVDEQFF
TRBV29-1	TRBD2	TRBJ2-2	NA	TGCAGCGGCACTAGCGGGGCGAACACCGGGGAGCTGTTTTTT	CSGTSGANTGELFF
TRBV5-3	TRBD2	TRBJ2-7	NA	TGTGCCAGCAGGGCCGGGACTAGCGGGACCTACGAGCAGTACTTC	CASRAGTSGTYEQYF
TRBV28	TRBD2	TRBJ2-1	many	TGTGCCAGCAGTTTAAGGACTAGCTACAATGAGCAGTTCTTC	CASSLRTSYNEQFF